The clone carrying this T cell receptor beta chain was observed a few times. Its antigen is not known. TCRdb re-called the reads with MiXCR, one entry per CDR3 protein. Of 640,000 or so distinct CDR3 sequences listed, around 30% are singletons. The sample originates from a study of T cell repertoires in cytomegalovirus infection. Study background: Both a matching HLA type and CMV infection were indicated by public TCR beta signatures. General study findings and limits: CMV carriers having the relevant HLA were flagged by cumulative public TCR beta family frequency. HLA-C-restricted TCR beta clonotypes specific for CMV led the ex vivo response.

The germline V gene has CDR1 DFQATT and CDR2 SNEGSKA (reference sequence). The CDR3 totals 14 residues. The J segment lost 6 bases and the V segment lost 1 base, leaving 8 bases of the junction unmatched. V gene TRBV20-1 combines with J gene TRBJ2-7; TRBD2 matches 8 bases. This TCR derives from a human donor in good health (CMV status not recorded). Some clones in this sample may be carry-over from other donors' samples. The sequenced sample was cultured PBMCs, obtained from culture after CMV antigen stimulation. The CDR3 protein is CSARVPGGGGEQYF. CDR3 bases: TGCAGTGCTAGAGTCCCGGGGGGGGGGGGCGAGCAGTACTTC.